These 19 T cell receptor beta chains share one sample of origin, sequenced in a study of vaccination and CD4 T cells after COVID-19. These receptors' antigens are unknown. Sequencing of cultured CD4+ T cell DNA used the Oncomine TCR Beta short-read assay. TCRdb analysed the PCR reads with MiXCR anew, one entry per CDR3 protein. The profile shows 15,000 to 18,000 distinct CDR3 sequences, 45% to 65% of them singletons. Treatment denoted: roughly 10-day PBMC culture with coronavirus spike peptide pools or control peptides (ViraFEST assay). Specimen: CD4+ T cells from blood, cultured in vitro. Receptors originate from a human donor who had recovered from COVID-19.

CDR3 residues: CASGGGKAKNIQYF. CDR3 in DNA: TGTGCCAGCGGTGGGGGGAAAGCCAAAAACATTCAGTACTTC. This chain uses TRBV12-3 or TRBV12-4 with TRBJ2-4; perhaps TRBD2 as D (6 bases). The CDR3 length is 14 residues. The V end lost 8 bases, the J end lost 0 bases, and 11 bases lay between the germline ends.

The chain uses TRBV2 and TRBJ2-2, with D possibly matching TRBD2 (6 bases). The CDR3 contains 14 residues. Trimming left V 9 bases short and J 4 bases short, with 15 bases between. Looked up from germline, CDR1 is SNHLY and CDR2 is FYNNEI. The CDR3 spells CARGGTRTTGELFF. CDR3 sequence (DNA): TGTGCCAGGGGGGGTACCCGGACCACCGGGGAGCTGTTTTTT.

This clonotype was recorded a few times. The chain uses TRBV19 and TRBJ2-5; the D gene is possibly TRBD2 (5 bases). The ends were cut back, 3 bases at V and 5 bases at J, with 10 bases in the middle. Germline V gene lookup returns CDR1 LNHDA and CDR2 SQIVND (reference sequence). This CDR3 region has 13 residues. DNA of the CDR3: TGTGCCAGTAGTATGGACTTTGGGGAGACCCAGTACTTC. Its translation: CASSMDFGETQYF.

The chain uses TRBV15 and TRBJ1-4; D gene ambiguous. The CDR3 has 13 residues. In germline, CDR1 is LNHNV, CDR2 YYDKDF (reference sequence). The V end lost 0 bases, the J end lost 8 bases, and 7 bases lay between the germline ends. The DNA of the CDR3 is TGTGCCACCAGCAGAGATGCTGCCGAAAAACTGTTTTTT. Translating gives CATSRDAAEKLFF.

The genes are TRBV5-1 and TRBJ1-2; 8 bases map to TRBD1. V shed 4 bases and J 3 bases; nucleotides not matched to a gene: 2. This CDR3 has 13 amino acids. Germline V gives CDR1 SGHRS, CDR2 YFSETQ. The CDR3 is CASSTTGDYGYTF. The CDR3 DNA is TGCGCCAGCAGCACGACAGGGGACTATGGCTACACCTTC. The variable domain in full, completed from reference TRBV5-1 and TRBJ1-2, reads KAGVTQTPRYLIKTRGQQVTLSCSPISGHRSVSWYQQTPGQGLQFLFEYFSETQRNKGNFPGRFSGRQFSNSRSEMNVSTLELGDSALYLCASSTTGDYGYTFGSGTRLTVV.

The chain employs TRBV2 and TRBJ1-6; 7 bases agree with TRBD1. The CDR3 is 14 amino acids. Germline trimming cut 3 bases from V and 7 bases from J; bases unmatched to any gene: 3. Germline V gene lookup returns CDR1 SNHLY and CDR2 FYNNEI. The CDR3 region is CASSESRGNSPLHF. CDR3 coding DNA: TGTGCCAGCAGTGAGTCCAGGGGGAATTCACCCCTCCACTTT.

V is TRBV28 and J is TRBJ2-5; D uncertain. CDR3 size: 11 residues. V was shortened by 3 bases and J by 5 bases, with 4 bases between the two germline ends. The germline gives CDR1 MDHEN, CDR2 SYDVKM. The CDR3 bases are TGTGCCAGCAGTTTCAGCGAGACCCAGTACTTC. Amino acid sequence: CASSFSETQYF.

The chain is built from TRBV24-1 and TRBJ1-2; D gene unclear. CDR3 size: 14 residues. CDR1 and CDR2 from the germline V gene are KGHDR and SFDVKD. The V end lost 3 bases, the J end lost 8 bases, and 15 bases lay between the germline ends. The DNA of the CDR3 is TGTGCCACCAGTGATCCCCGGGAGGGAAAGGGCTACACCTTC. This gives the protein CATSDPREGKGYTF.

This clonotype has a handful of counts. The chain is built from TRBV7-8 and TRBJ1-2, with 7 bases identical to TRBD1. CDR1 is SGHVS and CDR2 is FQNEAQ in the germline V gene. This CDR3 is 16 amino acids long. J lost 7 bases, V lost 5 bases, and 16 bases had no gene match. The CDR3 sequence is CASSRRGGQQRSGYTF. For the CDR3, the DNA is TGTGCCAGCAGCCGCCGGGGGGGACAGCAGCGCTCTGGCTACACCTTC.

Here the CDR3 reads CARGQGVRGYTF. CDR3 nucleotides: TGTGCCAGAGGACAGGGAGTGAGAGGCTACACCTTC. The chain employs TRBV21-1 and TRBJ1-2; the table's D call of TRBD1 was not tested on the DNA. TRBV21-1 corresponds to a pseudogene. CDR3 length: 12 amino acids.

The gene calls are TRBV27 and TRBJ2-7; the match to TRBD2 covers 7 bases. The germline gives CDR1 MNHEY, CDR2 SMNVEV (reference sequence). V trimming: 0 bases; J trimming: 0 bases; junction bases outside the gene matches: 8. The CDR3 is 17 amino acids. The CDR3 DNA follows: TGTGCCAGCAGTTTATCGGGCCTAGCGGTGCCCTCCTACGAGCAGTACTTC. This codes for CASSLSGLAVPSYEQYF.

This sequence joins TRBV20-1 and TRBJ2-7; 11 bases line up with TRBD2. J was trimmed by 4 bases and V by 1 base; bases with no gene match: 3. The CDR3 contains 14 residues. Germline CDR1 DFQATT, CDR2 SNEGSKA (reference sequence). The CDR3 nucleotides are TGCAGTGCTAGAGTAGCGGGGGGGGTTTACGAGCAGTACTTC. It specifies CSARVAGGVYEQYF.

V is TRBV10-3 and J is TRBJ1-4; 10 bases line up with TRBD1. The CDR3 runs 14 residues. V shed 6 bases and J 6 bases; nucleotides not matched to a gene: 4. In germline, CDR1 is ENHRY, CDR2 SYGVKD. CDR3 in DNA: TGTGCCATCAGCGAAGGACAGGGGGATGAAAAACTGTTTTTT. Its translation is CAISEGQGDEKLFF.

The chain recombines TRBV7-2 with TRBJ1-2; no reliable D call. The germline V and J ends were trimmed by 3 bases and 2 bases, with 10 bases remaining between them. In germline, CDR1 is SGHTA, CDR2 FQGNSA. The CDR3 has 14 amino acids. The CDR3 is CASSLDRQNYGYTF. The CDR3 DNA sequence: TGTGCCAGCAGCTTGGATCGGCAGAACTATGGCTACACCTTC.

This chain connects TRBV6-1 to TRBJ1-4; TRBD1 matches 9 bases. J gave up 7 bases and V 6 bases, and 6 bases lay outside the gene matches. Germline V gene data show CDR1 as MNHNS and CDR2 as SASEGT. The CDR3 is made up of 14 amino acids. The CDR3 sequence is CASRATGGGEKLFF. CDR3 in DNA: TGTGCCAGCAGGGCCACAGGGGGCGGTGAAAAACTGTTTTTT.

This chain uses TRBV12-3 or TRBV12-4 with TRBJ2-7; TRBD1 matches at 7 bases. Trimming removed 5 bases from V and 2 bases from J; junction bases left unmatched: 6. This CDR3 region has 14 residues. The CDR3 reads CASSQRTGTYEQYF. The CDR3 DNA is TGTGCCAGCAGTCAAAGGACAGGTACCTACGAGCAGTACTTC.

This clonotype was seen only a few times. This chain links TRBV11-2 with TRBJ1-6, with D tentatively TRBD1 (6 bases). Germline CDR1 reads SGHAT; CDR2 reads FQNNGV. The CDR3 consists of 15 residues. The V and J ends lost 2 bases and 7 bases respectively, with 12 bases between them. CDR3 loop: CASSLLQGQNSPLHF. DNA of the CDR3: TGTGCCAGCAGCTTACTGCAGGGGCAGAATTCACCCCTCCACTTT.

CDR3 nucleotides: TGTGCCAGCACCAAAAACAGGGCGCTCTCTGGAAACACCATATATTTT. Residues: CASTKNRALSGNTIYF. The rearrangement uses TRBV2 and TRBJ1-3, with D perhaps TRBD1 (6 bases). V was cut by 7 bases and J by 0 bases, with 16 bases left in between. The CDR3 covers 16 residues. CDR1 is SNHLY and CDR2 is FYNNEI in the germline V gene.

The V gene is TRBV30, the J gene TRBJ1-1; D unclear. Between the trimmed V and J ends, which lost 4 bases and 1 base, there was a span of 10 bases. Germline-derived CDR1 and CDR2 are GTSNPN and SVGIG (reference sequence). This CDR3 spans 13 amino acids. CDR3 residues: CAWTPGPNTEAFF. CDR3 DNA: TGTGCCTGGACCCCAGGACCGAACACTGAAGCTTTCTTT.